The rows below give T cell receptor beta chains drawn from one sample of a study of CD8 T cells in ankylosing spondylitis. TCRdb recomputed calls from the 5' RACE reads with MiXCR, one row per CDR3 protein. The repertoire holds over 700,000 distinct CDR3 sequences, with 15% to 20% as singletons. The specimen was blood, either unsorted or a sorted T cell fraction (not recorded which). The receptors originated from a male donor with ankylosing spondylitis. Both conserved end residues are part of each CDR3. Fields, in order: V gene, clone size, D gene, J gene, CDR3 DNA, CDR3 protein. A D gene is named only where the DNA matches it firmly. Clone size, where shown, is once, few, many, or a class for clones that have expanded.

v_call: TRBV3-1; clone_size: few; d_call: TRBD1; j_call: TRBJ2-2; cdr3_nt: TGTGCCAGCAGCCACACAGGGGTTGGATACACCGGGGAGCTGTTTTTT; cdr3_aa: CASSHTGVGYTGELFF
v_call: TRBV9; clone_size: few; d_call: TRBD2; j_call: TRBJ2-3; cdr3_nt: TGTGCCAGCAGCGTACTAGCGGGACTAATGGATACGCAGTATTTT; cdr3_aa: CASSVLAGLMDTQYF
v_call: TRBV11-2; clone_size: NA; d_call: TRBD1; j_call: TRBJ2-7; cdr3_nt: TGTGCCAGCAGTCGGGACAGGGGGCAATACGAGCAGTACTTC; cdr3_aa: CASSRDRGQYEQYF
v_call: TRBV4-3; clone_size: few; d_call: NA; j_call: TRBJ1-2; cdr3_nt: TGCGCCAGCAGCCAAGAAAGGGGGACCCCCTCCTATGGCTACACCTTC; cdr3_aa: CASSQERGTPSYGYTF
v_call: TRBV7-8; clone_size: few; d_call: NA; j_call: TRBJ2-1; cdr3_nt: TGTGCCAGCAGCCCTGACCTTAACAATGAGCAGTTCTTC; cdr3_aa: CASSPDLNNEQFF
v_call: TRBV20-1; clone_size: NA; d_call: NA; j_call: TRBJ2-3; cdr3_nt: TGCAGTGCTAGGCAGCCTAGGCGTTCCACAGATACGCAGTATTTT; cdr3_aa: CSARQPRRSTDTQYF
v_call: TRBV5-1; clone_size: NA; d_call: TRBD2; j_call: TRBJ2-3; cdr3_nt: TGCGCCAGCAGCCAAGGGACTATCACCCCACAGGATACGCAGTATTTT; cdr3_aa: CASSQGTITPQDTQYF
v_call: TRBV18; clone_size: NA; d_call: TRBD1; j_call: TRBJ2-1; cdr3_nt: TGTGCCAGCTCACCCGACAGGGGGTTCCCCTACAATGAGCAGTTCTTC; cdr3_aa: CASSPDRGFPYNEQFF
v_call: TRBV12-3/TRBV12-4; clone_size: few; d_call: NA; j_call: TRBJ2-1; cdr3_nt: TGTGCCAGCAGTTTAGGGGGCGGATGGAATGAGCAGTTCTTC; cdr3_aa: CASSLGGGWNEQFF
v_call: TRBV7-2; clone_size: NA; d_call: NA; j_call: TRBJ1-2; cdr3_nt: TGTGCCAGCAGATATTCCGCCGGGTCCTATGGCTACACCTTC; cdr3_aa: CASRYSAGSYGYTF
v_call: TRBV28; clone_size: NA; d_call: NA; j_call: TRBJ2-7; cdr3_nt: TGTGCCAGCACCACCGGACATCCAAGCTCCTACGAGCAGTACTTC; cdr3_aa: CASTTGHPSSYEQYF
v_call: TRBV4-1; clone_size: NA; d_call: NA; j_call: TRBJ1-1; cdr3_nt: TGCGCCAGCAGTCAAGTGGCGGGGATGGACACTGAAGCTTTCTTT; cdr3_aa: CASSQVAGMDTEAFF
v_call: TRBV12-3/TRBV12-4; clone_size: many; d_call: TRBD2; j_call: TRBJ2-1; cdr3_nt: TGTGCCAGCAGTCTCCCTAGCGGGAGCCACCTCAATGAGCAGTTCTTC; cdr3_aa: CASSLPSGSHLNEQFF
v_call: TRBV19; clone_size: few; d_call: TRBD1; j_call: TRBJ1-1; cdr3_nt: TGTGCCAGTAGCAGCTATGGGACAGGGAATTCTGAAGCTTTCTTT; cdr3_aa: CASSSYGTGNSEAFF
v_call: TRBV12-3/TRBV12-4; clone_size: NA; d_call: TRBD1; j_call: TRBJ1-1; cdr3_nt: TGTGCCAGCAGCACGGGAAGTGAGACAGGGGTAATGAACACTGAAGCTTTCTTT; cdr3_aa: CASSTGSETGVMNTEAFF
v_call: TRBV24-1; clone_size: few; d_call: NA; j_call: TRBJ2-1; cdr3_nt: TGTGCCACCAGTTTGGACTCTTGGGGGGAGCAGTTCTTC; cdr3_aa: CATSLDSWGEQFF
v_call: TRBV10-3; clone_size: NA; d_call: NA; j_call: TRBJ2-1; cdr3_nt: TGTGCCATCCTTCCGGACAGGGAGGGCTACAATGAGCAGTTCTTC; cdr3_aa: CAILPDREGYNEQFF
v_call: TRBV27; clone_size: NA; d_call: NA; j_call: TRBJ2-5; cdr3_nt: TGTGCCAGCAGTTTCTCCCGGGGGTGGGGAGAGACCCAGTACTTC; cdr3_aa: CASSFSRGWGETQYF
v_call: TRBV12-3/TRBV12-4; clone_size: NA; d_call: NA; j_call: TRBJ1-1; cdr3_nt: TGTGCCAGCAGTCCCAGGGGCCCCGGTGAAGCTTTCTTT; cdr3_aa: CASSPRGPGEAFF
v_call: TRBV20-1; clone_size: few; d_call: TRBD2; j_call: TRBJ2-1; cdr3_nt: TGCAGTGCTACCGGGACTAGCGGCCCGTACAATGAGCAGTTCTTC; cdr3_aa: CSATGTSGPYNEQFF
v_call: TRBV4-2; clone_size: once; d_call: TRBD2; j_call: TRBJ2-7; cdr3_nt: TGTGCCAGCAGCCCAGGGAGGGGGCTAGCGGGAACGTACGAGCAGTACTTC; cdr3_aa: CASSPGRGLAGTYEQYF
v_call: TRBV12-3/TRBV12-4; clone_size: few; d_call: NA; j_call: TRBJ2-7; cdr3_nt: TGTGCCAGCACTCACTACTCGAGCTCCTACGAGCAGTACTTC; cdr3_aa: CASTHYSSSYEQYF
v_call: TRBV9; clone_size: NA; d_call: NA; j_call: TRBJ1-5; cdr3_nt: TGTGCCAGCAGCGCGGGACCTGGGCAGGGCCAGCCCCAGCATTTT; cdr3_aa: CASSAGPGQGQPQHF
v_call: TRBV4-1; clone_size: NA; d_call: TRBD2; j_call: TRBJ2-7; cdr3_nt: TGCGCCAGCAGCCAAGGGGCTAGCGGGGGATACGAGCAGTACTTC; cdr3_aa: CASSQGASGGYEQYF
v_call: TRBV2; clone_size: few; d_call: NA; j_call: TRBJ1-2; cdr3_nt: TGTGCCAGCAGTGATCCGGGGGTAACCGATGGCTACACCTTC; cdr3_aa: CASSDPGVTDGYTF
v_call: TRBV15; clone_size: few; d_call: NA; j_call: TRBJ1-1; cdr3_nt: TGTGCCACCAGCAGAGCTCCGGACAGTGGTACTGAAGCTTTCTTT; cdr3_aa: CATSRAPDSGTEAFF
v_call: TRBV7-9; clone_size: NA; d_call: NA; j_call: TRBJ2-5; cdr3_nt: TGTGCCAGCAGCCTCTGGGGTATCGGCTCAAAAGAGACCCAGTACTTC; cdr3_aa: CASSLWGIGSKETQYF
v_call: TRBV2; clone_size: NA; d_call: NA; j_call: TRBJ2-7; cdr3_nt: TGTGCCAGCAGGGCCCCAGGGGCGTGGGACGAGCAGTACTTC; cdr3_aa: CASRAPGAWDEQYF
v_call: TRBV12-3/TRBV12-4; clone_size: NA; d_call: NA; j_call: TRBJ2-1; cdr3_nt: TGTGCCAGCACCTGGCGGGAAAGCTCCTACAATGAGCAGTTCTTC; cdr3_aa: CASTWRESSYNEQFF
v_call: TRBV27; clone_size: NA; d_call: NA; j_call: TRBJ2-2; cdr3_nt: TGTGCCAGCAGTCCCGGCCTAGGGACCGGGGAGCTGTTTTTT; cdr3_aa: CASSPGLGTGELFF
v_call: TRBV11-2; clone_size: NA; d_call: NA; j_call: TRBJ1-6; cdr3_nt: TGTGCCAGCAGCTTACGGCAGGGGCCCAGCTCCTATAATTCACCCCTCCACTTT; cdr3_aa: CASSLRQGPSSYNSPLHF
v_call: TRBV7-9; clone_size: NA; d_call: NA; j_call: TRBJ1-1; cdr3_nt: TGTGCCAGCAGCTTCCGGGACAAAGGTACTGAAGCTTTCTTT; cdr3_aa: CASSFRDKGTEAFF
v_call: TRBV6-1; clone_size: once; d_call: NA; j_call: TRBJ2-3; cdr3_nt: TGTGCCAGCAATTGGGGGGATAGCACAGATACGCAGTATTTT; cdr3_aa: CASNWGDSTDTQYF
v_call: TRBV7-9; clone_size: few; d_call: NA; j_call: TRBJ2-7; cdr3_nt: TGTGCCAGCAGCTTACCCGCGCCAACCTACGAGCAGTACTTC; cdr3_aa: CASSLPAPTYEQYF
v_call: TRBV5-1; clone_size: NA; d_call: NA; j_call: TRBJ2-5; cdr3_nt: TGCGCCAGCAGCTTGGTAACCGACGCAGGGGCCCAGTACTTC; cdr3_aa: CASSLVTDAGAQYF
v_call: TRBV6-5; clone_size: NA; d_call: TRBD2; j_call: TRBJ2-2; cdr3_nt: TGTGCCAGCAGTTACAGCGGGGCCTGGACCGGGGAGCTGTTTTTT; cdr3_aa: CASSYSGAWTGELFF
v_call: TRBV9; clone_size: NA; d_call: NA; j_call: TRBJ2-7; cdr3_nt: TGTGCCAGCAGTCTTAGAAGGGCCTACGAGCAGTACTTC; cdr3_aa: CASSLRRAYEQYF
v_call: TRBV3-1; clone_size: NA; d_call: TRBD1; j_call: TRBJ2-1; cdr3_nt: TGTGCCAGCAGCCAAGTGGGAACAGGGGGCCTCTACAATGAGCAGTTCTTC; cdr3_aa: CASSQVGTGGLYNEQFF
v_call: TRBV27; clone_size: NA; d_call: NA; j_call: TRBJ2-2; cdr3_nt: TGTGCCAGCAGTTTGGACACAGGGCGCGGCGGGGAGCTGTTTTTT; cdr3_aa: CASSLDTGRGGELFF
v_call: TRBV20-1; clone_size: few; d_call: NA; j_call: TRBJ2-3; cdr3_nt: TGCAGTGCTAGAGCGGGAGACAGGGCGGACACAGATACGCAGTATTTT; cdr3_aa: CSARAGDRADTDTQYF
v_call: TRBV28; clone_size: NA; d_call: TRBD1; j_call: TRBJ2-5; cdr3_nt: TGTGCCAGCCGGAGACAGGGTGCCGGGGAGACCCAGTACTTC; cdr3_aa: CASRRQGAGETQYF
v_call: TRBV12-3/TRBV12-4; clone_size: many; d_call: NA; j_call: TRBJ2-5; cdr3_nt: TGTGCCAGCCAGGGGTTCCAAGAGACCCAGTACTTC; cdr3_aa: CASQGFQETQYF
v_call: TRBV7-6; clone_size: NA; d_call: NA; j_call: TRBJ1-1; cdr3_nt: TGTGCCAGCAGCTTATCGGGTGTTGGAGGCACTGAAGCTTTCTTT; cdr3_aa: CASSLSGVGGTEAFF
v_call: TRBV4-1; clone_size: NA; d_call: TRBD1; j_call: TRBJ1-6; cdr3_nt: TGCGCCAGCAGCCAAGAAATCGCAGGGGGTTCACCCCTCCACTTT; cdr3_aa: CASSQEIAGGSPLHF
v_call: TRBV20-1; clone_size: few; d_call: TRBD1; j_call: TRBJ1-2; cdr3_nt: TGCAGCATCGAGGACAGGGGCAACTATGGCTACACCTTC; cdr3_aa: CSIEDRGNYGYTF
v_call: TRBV29-1; clone_size: NA; d_call: NA; j_call: TRBJ2-7; cdr3_nt: TGCAGCGTTGTCCAGGGGTCCTACGAGCAGTACTTC; cdr3_aa: CSVVQGSYEQYF
v_call: TRBV20-1; clone_size: NA; d_call: NA; j_call: TRBJ1-4; cdr3_nt: TGCAGTGCTAGAGATCTCAGGGGAGTCGTGGAAAAACTGTTTTTT; cdr3_aa: CSARDLRGVVEKLFF
v_call: TRBV4-3; clone_size: NA; d_call: NA; j_call: TRBJ2-3; cdr3_nt: TGCGCCAGCAGCCAAGATAGCCCGACTATGGGGACAGATACGCAGTATTTT; cdr3_aa: CASSQDSPTMGTDTQYF
v_call: TRBV27; clone_size: NA; d_call: NA; j_call: TRBJ2-7; cdr3_nt: TGTGCCAGCAGTAATCAGGTCCAGGGCGGTTACGAGCAGTACTTC; cdr3_aa: CASSNQVQGGYEQYF
v_call: TRBV20-1; clone_size: NA; d_call: TRBD1; j_call: TRBJ1-5; cdr3_nt: TGCAGTGCTGAGAGACAGGGCGATCAGCCCCAGCATTTT; cdr3_aa: CSAERQGDQPQHF
v_call: TRBV5-1; clone_size: few; d_call: TRBD1; j_call: TRBJ2-7; cdr3_nt: TGCGCCAGCAGCTTTCCGGGACAGGCCTACGAGCAGTACTTC; cdr3_aa: CASSFPGQAYEQYF
v_call: TRBV6-1; clone_size: NA; d_call: NA; j_call: TRBJ1-5; cdr3_nt: TGTGCCAGCAAAGGGACGTCCTTAGTTTCACCCCAGCATTTT; cdr3_aa: CASKGTSLVSPQHF
v_call: TRBV20-1; clone_size: NA; d_call: NA; j_call: TRBJ2-2; cdr3_nt: TGCAGTGCTAGAGATTGGGCCGGGGAGCTGTTTTTT; cdr3_aa: CSARDWAGELFF
v_call: TRBV4-1; clone_size: NA; d_call: NA; j_call: TRBJ2-1; cdr3_nt: TGCGCCAGCAGCCAAGAATCTTCCCCGTTAGGAGAATACAATGAGCAGTTCTTC; cdr3_aa: CASSQESSPLGEYNEQFF
v_call: TRBV12-3/TRBV12-4; clone_size: many; d_call: TRBD1; j_call: TRBJ1-6; cdr3_nt: TGTGCCAGCAGTCGGGACAGGGGCTTACCCCTCCACTTT; cdr3_aa: CASSRDRGLPLHF